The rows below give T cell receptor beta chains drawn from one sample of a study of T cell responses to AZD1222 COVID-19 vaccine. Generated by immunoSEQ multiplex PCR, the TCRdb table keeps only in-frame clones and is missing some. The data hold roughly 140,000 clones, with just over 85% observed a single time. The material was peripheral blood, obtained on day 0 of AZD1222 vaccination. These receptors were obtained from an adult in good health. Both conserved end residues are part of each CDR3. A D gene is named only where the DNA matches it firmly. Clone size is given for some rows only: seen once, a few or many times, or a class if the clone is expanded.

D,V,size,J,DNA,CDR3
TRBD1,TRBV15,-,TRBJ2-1,TGTGCCACCAGACCCCGGACAGGGGACAATGAGCAGTTCTTC,CATRPRTGDNEQFF
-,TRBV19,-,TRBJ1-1,TGTGCCAGTAGTTTGAGGGAACCGGGCACTGAAGCTTTCTTT,CASSLREPGTEAFF
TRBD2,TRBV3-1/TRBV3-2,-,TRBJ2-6,TGTGCCAGCAGCCAGGGACTAGCGGGAGCGATGGGGGCCAACGTCCTGACTTTC,CASSQGLAGAMGANVLTF
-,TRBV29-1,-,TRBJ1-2,TGCAGCGTTGCAGGGGTCGGCTATGGCTACACCTTC,CSVAGVGYGYTF
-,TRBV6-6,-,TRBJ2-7,TGTGCCAGCAGTTACCGACTAGTCGAGGATAAAACCGAGCAGTACTTC,CASSYRLVEDKTEQYF
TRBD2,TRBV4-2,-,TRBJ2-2,TGTGCCAGCAGCCAAGACGGACTAGCAACCGGGGAGCTGTTTTTT,CASSQDGLATGELFF
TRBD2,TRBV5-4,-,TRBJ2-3,TGTGCCAGCAGTCGCATGACTAGCGGGAGCACAGATACGCAGTATTTT,CASSRMTSGSTDTQYF
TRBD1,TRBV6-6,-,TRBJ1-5,TGTGCCAGCAGTCCCACGGAGGGACAGGGAAATCAGCCCCAGCATTTT,CASSPTEGQGNQPQHF
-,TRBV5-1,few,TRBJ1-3,TGCGCCAGCAGCCCGGGGGACCTAGGGAGTGGAAACACCATATATTTT,CASSPGDLGSGNTIYF
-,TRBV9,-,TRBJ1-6,TGTGCCAGCAGCGAACAGGGATTCGTAGATTCACCCCTCCACTTT,CASSEQGFVDSPLHF
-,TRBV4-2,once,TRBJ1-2,TGTGCCAGCAGCCAAGCGGTTGGGGCGCGGGGCTACACCTTC,CASSQAVGARGYTF
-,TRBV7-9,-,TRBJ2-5,TGTGCCAGCAGCTTAGTTTCGGAGACCCAGTACTTC,CASSLVSETQYF
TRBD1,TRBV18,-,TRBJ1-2,TGTGCCAGCTCACCGCTTGGGACAGGGGCACGAAATGGCTACACCTTC,CASSPLGTGARNGYTF
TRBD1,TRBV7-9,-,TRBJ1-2,TGTGCCAGCAGCTCAGGGGGCTTCTATGGCTACACCTTC,CASSSGGFYGYTF
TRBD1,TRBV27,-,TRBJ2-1,TGTGCCAGCAATCCCCAGGGGGCTTCCTACAATGAGCAGTTCTTC,CASNPQGASYNEQFF
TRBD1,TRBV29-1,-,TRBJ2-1,TGCAGCGCCCGACAGGGTATCTACAATGAGCAGTTCTTC,CSARQGIYNEQFF
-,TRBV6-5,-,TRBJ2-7,TGTGCCAGCCGGGATCTATCTCACTACGAGCAGTACTTC,CASRDLSHYEQYF
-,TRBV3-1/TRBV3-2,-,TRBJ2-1,TGTGCCAGCACGGGAGTCCATGAGCAGTTCTTC,CASTGVHEQFF
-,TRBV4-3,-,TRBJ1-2,TGCGCCAGCAGCCAAGACGGGGGCCGGGGCTATGGCTACACCTTC,CASSQDGGRGYGYTF
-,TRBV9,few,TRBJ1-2,TGTGCCAGCAGCGTAGACGACGGGTTCTATGGCTACACCTTC,CASSVDDGFYGYTF
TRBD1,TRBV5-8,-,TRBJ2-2,TGTGCCAGCAGCGCCGGGACAGCGAACACCGGGGAGCTGTTTTTT,CASSAGTANTGELFF
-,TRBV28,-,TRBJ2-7,TGTGCCAGCAGTCTCCCGGATGTTTGGTACTTC,CASSLPDVWYF
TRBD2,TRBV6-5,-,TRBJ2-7,TGTGCCAGCACCCTACTAGCGGGAGGAAATCGCGAGCAGTACTTC,CASTLLAGGNREQYF
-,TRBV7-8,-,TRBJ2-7,TGTGCCAGCAGCCGAAATTCCTACGAGCAGTACTTC,CASSRNSYEQYF
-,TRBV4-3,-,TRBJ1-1,TGCGCCAGCAGCCAATCGACCAGCGGGGGAGCTTTCTTT,CASSQSTSGGAFF
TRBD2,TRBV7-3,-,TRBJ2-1,TGTGCCAGCAGCCCCCAGGGACTAGCGGGAGAGGGTGAGCAGTTCTTC,CASSPQGLAGEGEQFF
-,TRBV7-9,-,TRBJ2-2,TGTGCCAGCAGCTTAAGGTGGACTCGCACCGGGGAGCTGTTTTTT,CASSLRWTRTGELFF
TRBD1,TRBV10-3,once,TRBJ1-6,TGTGCCATCACCAAGGACAGGGAAGGGTCACCCCTCCACTTT,CAITKDREGSPLHF
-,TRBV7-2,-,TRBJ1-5,TGTGCCAGCAGCTTATGGGGCAATCAGCCCCAGCATTTT,CASSLWGNQPQHF
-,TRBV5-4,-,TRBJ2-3,TGTGCCAGCAGCCTTAACCTGCTAGCGCAGTATTTT,CASSLNLLAQYF
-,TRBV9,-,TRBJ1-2,TGTGCCAGCGTGACCGGGACGTTAGCCCCCACTAATGGCTACACCTTC,CASVTGTLAPTNGYTF
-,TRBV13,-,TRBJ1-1,TGTGCCAGCAGCTTGGTAATGAACACTGAAGCTTTCTTT,CASSLVMNTEAFF
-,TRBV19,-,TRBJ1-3,TGTGCCAGTGTGGCCCCGCATTACTCTGGAAACACCATATATTTT,CASVAPHYSGNTIYF
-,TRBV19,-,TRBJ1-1,TGTGCCAGTAGTCGCTTACCGGACACTGAAGCTTTCTTT,CASSRLPDTEAFF
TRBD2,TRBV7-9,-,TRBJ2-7,TGTGCCAGCAGCTTACTTAGCGGGAGTTTGCCCGAGCAGTACTTC,CASSLLSGSLPEQYF
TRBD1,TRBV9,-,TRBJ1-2,TGTGCCAGCAGCGTAGTAACAGGGGAGGACTATGGCTACACCTTC,CASSVVTGEDYGYTF
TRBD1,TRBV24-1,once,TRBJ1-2,TGTGCCACCAGTGACCGGGGACAGAACTATGGCTACACCTTC,CATSDRGQNYGYTF
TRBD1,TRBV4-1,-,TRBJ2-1,TGCGCCAGCAGCCAAGAACCGGGACAGCCTTACAATGAGCAGTTCTTC,CASSQEPGQPYNEQFF
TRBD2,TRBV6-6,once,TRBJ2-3,TGTGCCAGCAGTTCCGGGACTAGCGGGAGCACAGATACGCAGTATTTT,CASSSGTSGSTDTQYF
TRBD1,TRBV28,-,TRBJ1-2,TGTGCAGCCGGGACAGGGGCGCCTGCAGGCGGCTACACCTTC,CAAGTGAPAGGYTF
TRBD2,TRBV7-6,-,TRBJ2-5,TGTGCCAGCAGCTTATCGTTCCGCGCGGGAGGTGAGACCCAGTACTTC,CASSLSFRAGGETQYF
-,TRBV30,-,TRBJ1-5,TGTGCCTGGAGTGTAGGACAAGACAATCAGCCCCAGCATTTT,CAWSVGQDNQPQHF
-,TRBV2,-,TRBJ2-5,TGTGCCAGCAGTGAGGGGCGGGATCAAGAGACCCAGTACTTC,CASSEGRDQETQYF
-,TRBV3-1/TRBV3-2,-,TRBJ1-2,TGTGCCAGCAGCCCGGGGGGCGCGGGCTATGGCTACACCTTC,CASSPGGAGYGYTF
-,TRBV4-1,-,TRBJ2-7,TGCGCCAGCAGCCTAGTGGAATCCTCCTACGAGCAGTACTTC,CASSLVESSYEQYF
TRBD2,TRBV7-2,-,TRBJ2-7,TGTGCCAGCAGTCGTACTAGCGGCCTAGGCTACGAGCAGTACTTC,CASSRTSGLGYEQYF
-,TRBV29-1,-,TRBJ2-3,TGCAGCGTTATGGTAGGAGGGACTAGCACAGATACGCAGTATTTT,CSVMVGGTSTDTQYF
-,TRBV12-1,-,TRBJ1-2,TGTGCCAGCAGCATAGGACGTCGGGGTTGTAGTGGCTACACCTTC,CASSIGRRGCSGYTF
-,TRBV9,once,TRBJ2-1,TGTGCCAGCAGCGTAGGTCCCATCACTCGCGGGAAGAGCTCCTACAATGAGCAGTTCTTC,CASSVGPITRGKSSYNEQFF
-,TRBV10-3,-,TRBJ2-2,TGTGCCATCAGCCGACAGACAAACACCGGGGAGCTGTTTTTT,CAISRQTNTGELFF
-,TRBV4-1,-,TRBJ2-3,TGCGCCAGCAGCCAAGAATCTATTACAACAGATACGCAGTATTTT,CASSQESITTDTQYF
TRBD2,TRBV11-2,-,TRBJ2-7,TGTGCCAGCAGCTTAGAAGTGGGGCCCAGGCTAGCGGGAGGGCCGCACGAGCAGTACTTC,CASSLEVGPRLAGGPHEQYF
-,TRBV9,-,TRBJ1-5,TGTGCCAGCAGCGTAGACGATGTAGGGGACTGGCCCCAGCATTTT,CASSVDDVGDWPQHF
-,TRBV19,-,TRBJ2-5,TGTGCCAGTAGTAGTAGCGGAGAGACCCAGTACTTC,CASSSSGETQYF
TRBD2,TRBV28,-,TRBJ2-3,TGTGCCAGCAGTTCAGCGGGAGTCCCAGATACGCAGTATTTT,CASSSAGVPDTQYF